These 7 T cell receptor beta chains were all obtained from the same sample, sequenced in a study of blood T cells in healthy people across ages. Together with a sample-barcoded 5' primer, a J-beta primer mix was included in a second PCR lasting about 6 to 12 cycles. TCRdb independently ran MiXCR on the 5' RACE reads; one entry per CDR3 protein. This repertoire shows 710,000 or so distinct CDR3 sequences, over 20% found once; its top ten account for under 25%. The sequencing sample was made of blood. The receptors were sampled from a man in his sixties or seventies in good health.

This clonotype occurred many times. The chain combines TRBV20-1 with TRBJ1-6; 9 bases line up with TRBD1. The CDR3 runs 13 residues. The V gene end was trimmed by 4 bases and the J gene end by 7 bases; junction bases not matched to a gene: 2. The germline V gene has CDR1 DFQATT and CDR2 SNEGSKA (reference sequence). The CDR3 DNA reads as TGCAGTGCTAATGGACAGGGGAATTCACCCCTCCACTTT. It encodes CSANGQGNSPLHF.

Concerning this clonotype: At one end, the junction sequence differs from germline, possibly due to a read error. This chain joins TRBV6-5 and TRBJ1-1; D unclear. Germline loops: CDR1 MNHEY, CDR2 SVGAGI. This CDR3 is 14 amino acids long. The CDR3 region is CASSRGQVNTEASF. The CDR3 DNA is TGTGCCAGCAGCCGCGGGCAGGTGAACACTGAAGCTTCCTTT.

This clonotype was recorded many times. J is TRBJ2-1 and V is TRBV12-3 or TRBV12-4, with D possibly being TRBD1 or TRBD2 (5 bases each). Trimming cost V 3 bases and J 5 bases, with 11 bases left between them. CDR3 length: 14 residues. Written as DNA, the CDR3 is TGTGCCAGCAGTTTGGGGGTTTCGAACAATGAGCAGTTCTTC. Protein product: CASSLGVSNNEQFF.

This chain connects TRBV25-1 to TRBJ2-5; 7 positions agree with TRBD2. Germline V gives CDR1 MGHDK, CDR2 SYGVNS. The CDR3 sequence is 16 residues long. Trimming at V came to 4 bases and at J to 1 base, leaving 9 bases not matched to a gene. CDR3 residues: CASSGTSVAVQETQYF. CDR3 in DNA: TGTGCCAGCAGTGGCACTAGCGTGGCGGTCCAAGAGACCCAGTACTTC.

A few counts support this clonotype. J is TRBJ1-2 and V is TRBV2; D perhaps matches TRBD1 (5 bases). The V gene lost 7 bases and the J gene lost 4 bases, with 13 bases spanning the gap. CDR3 length: 13 residues. Germline V gene data show CDR1 as SNHLY and CDR2 as FYNNEI. The CDR3 DNA sequence: TGTGCCAGCAAGTTGGGGCGGAGCTATGGCTACACCTTC. Protein sequence: CASKLGRSYGYTF.

The chain is built from TRBV20-1 and TRBJ1-5; possible D gene TRBD1, 5 bases. This CDR3 comprises 14 residues. Germline CDR1 is DFQATT and CDR2 is SNEGSKA (reference sequence). Between the trimmed V and J ends, which lost 3 bases and 5 bases, there was a span of 14 bases. CDR3 protein: CSASQGSGDQPQHF. The DNA of the CDR3 is TGCAGTGCTAGTCAGGGAAGTGGGGATCAGCCCCAGCATTTT.

V usage is TRBV20-1 and J usage is TRBJ2-5; 9 bases match TRBD1. J was trimmed by 6 bases and V by 0 bases; bases with no gene match: 5. The CDR3 length is 14 residues. Germline CDR1 reads DFQATT; CDR2 reads SNEGSKA (reference sequence). CDR3: CSARDTGGSKTQYF. CDR3 coding DNA: TGCAGTGCTAGAGATACAGGGGGCTCGAAGACCCAGTACTTC.